This T cell receptor (beta chain) was recovered during a study of T cell repertoires in cytomegalovirus infection. Study-level background: Based on public TCR beta signatures, there were indications of CMV infection and of a matching HLA type. Study results and limitations: Identification of carriers of CMV plus the relevant HLA was performed using cumulative public TCR beta family frequency. HLA-C-restricted CMV-specific TCR beta clonotypes were dominant in the ex vivo response.

Comments on this clonotype: Its antigen is still unknown.

TCRdb itself ran the reads through MiXCR, one entry per CDR3 protein. The data show some 310,000 distinct CDR3 sequences, with 25% seen just once and 13% held by the top ten. There are 13 residues in the CDR3. V lost 4 bases, J lost 8 bases, and 5 bases stayed unmatched. CDR1 is KGHDR, CDR2 SFDVKD, per germline. The sequencing here drew on cultured PBMCs, taken from culture after CMV antigen stimulation. The clonotype comes from a human donor in good health (CMV status not recorded). Some clones in this sample may be carry-over from other donors' samples. The rearrangement uses TRBV24-1 and TRBJ1-2, with 8 nucleotides matching TRBD1. The CDR3 sequence is CATSDRQGYGYTF. In DNA form, the CDR3 reads TGTGCCACCAGTGACCGACAGGGGTACGGCTACACCTTC.